This section outlines one TCR beta chain sequence together with its context. Other nucleotide sequences from this sample produce the same CDR3. These data belong to a study of blood T cell repertoires in COVID-19. Across the whole study: The origin of the acute and convalescent COVID-19 samples was the United States, Italy and Spain. T cells, B-cell-depleted T cells, or PBMCs supplied cDNA or gDNA.

Trimming pared 2 bases from V and 5 bases from J, leaving 8 bases between. CDR1 and CDR2 from the germline V gene are SGDLS and YYNGEE. This CDR3 is 14 amino acids long. In the authors' methods: Cell counts per sample came from amplifying reference gene primers. The table came from immunoSEQ multiplex PCR; TCRdb's copy has only in-frame clones and leaves some out. V and J calls and clone size follow that table, whereas D and trimming were derived from the DNA. The table has roughly 220,000 clones, 80% to 90% seen once. Sequenced input: peripheral blood. This clonotype was obtained from a man in his forties or fifties who had recovered from COVID-19. The V gene is TRBV9, the J gene TRBJ1-6; no clear D gene. The DNA of the CDR3 is TGTGCCAGCAGCGTGGGCCGAGATAATTCACCCCTCCACTTT. Residues: CASSVGRDNSPLHF.